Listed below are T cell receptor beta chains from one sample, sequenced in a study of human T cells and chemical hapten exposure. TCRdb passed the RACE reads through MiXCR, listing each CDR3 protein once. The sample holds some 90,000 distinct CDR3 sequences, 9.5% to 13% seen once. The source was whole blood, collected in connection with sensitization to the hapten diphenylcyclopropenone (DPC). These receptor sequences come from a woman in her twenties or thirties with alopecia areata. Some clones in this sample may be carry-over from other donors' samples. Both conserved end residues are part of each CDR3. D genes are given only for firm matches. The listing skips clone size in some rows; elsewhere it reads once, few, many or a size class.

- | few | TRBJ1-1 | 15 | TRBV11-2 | CASSQIPTVNTEAFF | TGTGCCAGCAGCCAAATCCCCACAGTAAATACTGAAGCTTTCTTT
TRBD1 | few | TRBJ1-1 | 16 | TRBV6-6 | CASSRWTGGMDTEAFF | TGTGCCAGCAGCCGATGGACAGGGGGTATGGACACTGAAGCTTTCTTT
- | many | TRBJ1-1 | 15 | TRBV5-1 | CASSLDPGASTEAFF | TGCGCCAGCAGCTTGGATCCGGGGGCTTCCACTGAAGCTTTCTTT
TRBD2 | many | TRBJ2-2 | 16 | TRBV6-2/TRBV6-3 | CASSRLAGAFTGELFF | TGTGCCAGCAGCCGCCTAGCGGGAGCCTTCACCGGGGAGCTGTTTTTT
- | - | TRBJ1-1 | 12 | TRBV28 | CASRAARTEAFF | TGTGCCAGCAGAGCCGCACGGACTGAAGCTTTCTTT
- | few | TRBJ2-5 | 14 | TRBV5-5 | CASSLGPLKETQYF | TGTGCCAGCAGCTTGGGACCGCTAAAGGAGACCCAGTACTTC
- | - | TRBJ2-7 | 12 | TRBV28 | CASSTPSWEQYF | TGTGCCAGCAGTACCCCAAGTTGGGAGCAGTACTTC
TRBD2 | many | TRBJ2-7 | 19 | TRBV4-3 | CASSPALGLAGGSDYEQYF | TGCGCCAGCAGCCCGGCGCTAGGACTAGCGGGAGGGTCTGACTACGAGCAGTACTTC
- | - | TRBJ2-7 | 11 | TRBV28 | CASSSLNEQYF | TGTGCCAGCAGTTCCCTAAACGAGCAGTACTTC
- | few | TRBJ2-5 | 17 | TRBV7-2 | CASSPNHPGLASGGQYF | TGTGCCAGCAGCCCCAATCACCCCGGGCTAGCCTCCGGGGGCCAGTACTTC
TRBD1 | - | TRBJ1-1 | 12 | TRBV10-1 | CASSKDRGAAFF | TGCGCCAGCAGTAAGGACAGGGGAGCCGCTTTCTTT